A single T cell receptor beta chain is shown here with its context. Its antigen is currently not known. One base away there is no much larger clone; base qualities are not given. The data belong to a study of shared clonotypes between healthy human individuals (dated by TCRdb to the early 2020s). About the investigation overall: A couple of women and three men aged 18 to 49 years were included in the cohort. Different laboratories and diverse techniques were used to prepare libraries and sequence TCR repertoires, to increase sequencing depth and limit assay-specific biases. Per donor, leukapheresis produced somewhere between about 0.8 and 9.5 billion PBMCs. For each donor, CD4 naive and CD4 memory were each given three plates, CD8 naive was given two plates, and CD8 memory was given one plate. To estimate repertoire size and how much clonotype sharing occurs between individuals, the study deeply sequenced the blood TCR repertoires of 5 or 6 healthy adults. Summary of the overall study and its limitations: Sampling was limited to blood, and TCR repertoires in tissue likely differ from TCR repertoires in blood. Compared with non-shared clonotypes, the clonotypes found in all four sorted-subset donors had higher generation probabilities. The genetic and exposure-history diversity represented was limited by the small number of donors. Across several donors, around 5% of naive CD4, roughly 3.4% of naive CD8, 2% to 2.5% of memory CD4, and 0.3% to 0.45% of memory CD8 clonotypes were shared. Pairwise subsampling indicated that sequencing depth was expected to affect the degree of clonotype sharing among donors. Incomplete sequencing was indicated by rarefaction of sorted-subset datasets, despite the large sequencing depth. Estimated clonotype richness was generally larger for naive than for memory subsets.

Using the deep immunoSEQ assay, TCR CDR3 regions were amplified from genomic DNA by multiplex PCR. For each cell subset, the extracted genomic DNA was distributed evenly across all wells of several immunoSEQ 96-well plates, and each plate served as one replicate. For sorted subsets, each replicate PCR was loaded with roughly 200 ng genomic DNA, equivalent to 25,000 to 35,000 T cell genomes. Purified libraries were measured with a Qubit 3.0 fluorometer, size-checked on a Bioanalyzer 2100, and measured again with the KAPA Library Quantification kit. A separate single-read 150-cycle Illumina NextSeq 550 flow cell was used to sequence each immunoSEQ 96-well plate. As for the original processing: Because the immunoSEQ output held only junctional sequences and lacked quality scores, the filtering could not match the filtering applied to full-length reads. Sequences were annotated with PyIR, a Python wrapper for IgBLAST v1.9, and V/J genes and CDR3 were assigned using IMGT germline references. Reads were removed for weak V/J assignments (E-value above 1e-6), missing CDR3, stop codons, out-of-frame junctions, or ambiguous translated residues. V3J clonotypes were defined as sequences sharing an identical inferred V gene, J gene, and CDR3 amino acid sequence. Percentage overlap between repertoires was computed as shared unique clonotypes divided by the size of the smaller repertoire. Richness of each repertoire was evaluated using RTK rarefaction, the Chao1 estimator, and Recon v2.1 estimates of unobserved clonotypes. OLGA was used to compute generation probabilities for all TCRbeta clonotypes that the gDNA method yielded from a handful of donors. Entries here come from immuneACCESS through TCRdb and include only in-frame sequences with V and J called. Some clones fail to appear in such tables; in the studies checked, an unresolved V gene covers under half of the shortfall, and the cause of the remainder is unknown. V and J calls plus clone size are reproduced from that table; the DNA served to infer D and trimming. The sample data list around 720,000 clones, and roughly 73% of these were observed just once. The top ten clones comprise roughly 2% of the sample.

The cysteine opens and the phenylalanine closes a CDR3 of 18 amino acids. Of the read, only the CDR3 DNA is kept; its 54 bases are in frame from base 1. V is reduced by 4 bases and J by 0 bases, leaving a spacing of 20 bases between them. From a lookup of the germline V gene, CDR1 and CDR2 are SGHRS and YFSETQ. The donors were healthy, HIV-negative adults who had no recently reported acute infections or vaccinations. Every donor was a Caucasian adult residing in Nashville, Tennessee, USA. CD4+ T cells were enriched by magnetic negative selection, after which naive cells were positively selected on CD45RA and the negative fraction was taken as the memory subset. After blood collection by leukapheresis, PBMCs were isolated using Ficoll-Histopaque density gradient centrifugation and then cryopreserved in the vapor phase of liquid nitrogen. Purity and quantity of every magnetically sorted T cell population were checked by analytical flow cytometry. Genomic DNA was isolated from every sorted fraction and measured by UV absorbance on a Nanodrop 2000c.

This sequence was found in a woman aged 25 to 39 in good health. Sequenced input: memory CD4+ T cells sorted from blood. The cell subset or site label for this specimen denotes: CD45RA-negative fraction. The chain joins TRBV5-1 to TRBJ2-4, with no confidently assigned D gene. CDR3 region: CASSGMGFGELAKNIQYF. The DNA sequence reads TGCGCCAGCAGCGGTATGGGGTTCGGCGAACTAGCCAAAAACATTCAGTACTTC.